Below, 24 T cell receptor beta chains from the same sample are listed, as sequenced in a study of T cell repertoires in cytomegalovirus infection. The antigens these receptors bind are not known. TCRdb re-called the reads through MiXCR, storing one row per CDR3 protein. The sample shows under 850,000 distinct CDR3 sequences, roughly 30% of them seen only once. The sequences come from cultured PBMCs, collected from culture after CMV antigen stimulation. Receptors originate from a human donor in good health (CMV status not recorded). Some clones in this sample may be carry-over from other donors' samples.

The V call is TRBV6-2 or TRBV6-3, the J call TRBJ2-7; TRBD2 matches 8 bases. The germline V gene encodes CDR1 MNHEY and CDR2 SVGEGT. The CDR3 totals 16 residues. The ends lost 4 bases at V and 2 bases at J; junction bases unmatched: 10. This CDR3 reads CASSSTGTSRAYEQYF. The CDR3, as DNA: TGTGCCAGCAGTTCTACCGGGACTAGTCGGGCCTACGAGCAGTACTTC.

The chain combines TRBV7-9 with TRBJ1-1; possibly TRBD1 for D (6 bases). Germline CDR1 SEHNR, CDR2 FQNEAQ (reference sequence). V shed 4 bases and J shed 4 bases, with 16 bases lying between them. The CDR3 sequence is 15 residues long. CDR3 nucleotides: TGTGCCAGCAGCTCACAATCGGGGGCGGCCACTGAAGCTTTCTTT. It encodes CASSSQSGAATEAFF.

The chain has TRBV24-1 and TRBJ2-3; TRBD2 aligns across 8 bases. The germline gives CDR1 KGHDR, CDR2 SFDVKD. The trim removed 3 bases at V and 2 bases at J, leaving 6 bases unmatched. The CDR3 sequence is 16 residues long. The CDR3 bases are TGTGCCACCAGTGATCCCAGTAGCGGGGCCACAGATACGCAGTATTTT. This sequence encodes CATSDPSSGATDTQYF.

The chain carries TRBV28 and TRBJ2-3, with unresolved D. CDR1 is MDHEN and CDR2 is SYDVKM in the germline V gene. This CDR3 is built from 12 residues. V lost 8 bases and J lost 2, with 8 bases in between. The CDR3 nucleotides are TGTGCCAGCGGGCGGCCCACAGATACGCAGTATTTT. This codes for CASGRPTDTQYF.

The chain employs TRBV6-1 and TRBJ2-3, with TRBD2 identical over 9 bases. Per the germline V gene, CDR1 is MNHNS and CDR2 is SASEGT. Losses at the gene ends were 11 bases for V and 3 bases for J; bases not matched to a gene: 9. The CDR3 has 14 residues. The CDR3 region has the DNA TGTGCCTGTTCGGAGGGACTAGCAACAGATACGCAGTATTTT. It encodes CACSEGLATDTQYF.

V gene TRBV4-3 combines with J gene TRBJ2-1, with 8 bases fitting TRBD2. Trimming took 4 bases from V and 15 from J; bases not matched to a gene: 8. The CDR3 has 12 residues. The germline CDR1 and CDR2 sequences are LGHNA and YSLEER. This chain's CDR3 is CASSLPGGIRFF. CDR3 DNA: TGCGCCAGCAGCCTACCGGGGGGGATTCGGTTCTTC.

The genes are TRBV27 and TRBJ2-7; the D call may be TRBD1 or TRBD2 (6 bases each). The CDR3 sequence is 14 residues long. V was shortened by 2 bases and J by 5 bases, with 13 bases between the two germline ends. CDR1 is MNHEY, CDR2 SMNVEV, per germline (reference sequence). The CDR3 spells CASSLNPRGDEQYF. The CDR3 bases are TGTGCCAGCAGTTTAAACCCTAGGGGGGACGAGCAGTACTTC.

The chain links TRBV7-2 to TRBJ2-7; tentative D call: TRBD2 (5 bases). This CDR3 spans 14 amino acids. The germline gives CDR1 SGHTA, CDR2 FQGNSA. Trimming left V 5 bases short and J 5 bases short, with 16 bases between. For the CDR3, the DNA is TGTGCCAGCAGCCAGTCGGGGTTTCGAGACGAGCAGTACTTC. Translating it yields CASSQSGFRDEQYF.

The chain employs TRBV28 and TRBJ1-2; TRBD1 matches 10 bases. This CDR3 has 16 residues. CDR1 and CDR2 from the germline V gene are MDHEN and SYDVKM. V trimming: 4 bases; J trimming: 6 bases; junction bases outside the gene matches: 11. For the CDR3, the DNA is TGTGCCAGCAGTTCCCCCGGAGGGACAGGGGTAAATGGCTACACCTTC. This sequence encodes CASSSPGGTGVNGYTF.

In this sample, this clonotype turned up a few times. The chain couples TRBV7-2 to TRBJ2-7; 14 bases match TRBD2. Germline trimming cut 5 bases from V and 1 base from J; bases unmatched to any gene: 10. The CDR3 loop spans 18 amino acids. Germline lookup yields CDR1 SGHTA and CDR2 FQGNSA. The CDR3 nucleotides are TGTGCCAGCAGCCGCACCGGGACTAGCGGGGGTAAATCCTACGAGCAGTACTTC. Its translation is CASSRTGTSGGKSYEQYF.

CDR3 DNA sequence: TGTGCCAGCAGGGTAACGGAGACATCTGGGAACTATGGCTACACCTTC. Its translation: CASRVTETSGNYGYTF. The chain employs TRBV2 and TRBJ1-2; D not resolved. Germline loops: CDR1 SNHLY, CDR2 FYNNEI. Trimming stripped 6 bases from V and 2 bases from J, with 19 bases between. The CDR3 sequence is 16 residues long.

This rearrangement joins TRBV19 to TRBJ1-1, with D possibly TRBD1 on 5 matching bases. This CDR3 is 13 amino acids long. V dropped 5 bases and J dropped 7 bases, with 14 bases sitting between them. The germline V gene encodes CDR1 LNHDA and CDR2 SQIVND (reference sequence). This CDR3 is CASSATAGGEAFF. CDR3 in DNA: TGTGCCAGTAGTGCCACCGCGGGGGGTGAAGCTTTCTTT.

As DNA, the CDR3 is TGTGCCATCAGCGGGACTAGCGGGAGGGCCTTGACAGATACGCAGTATTTT. Amino acid sequence: CAISGTSGRALTDTQYF. The genes are TRBV10-3 and TRBJ2-3; 16 bases are a match to TRBD2. The CDR3 runs to 17 residues. V gave up 6 bases and J gave up 3 bases; unmatched junction bases: 6. Germline assignment: CDR1 ENHRY and CDR2 SYGVKD.

This clonotype was picked up a small number of times. CDR3 in amino acids: CASSLNDQPQHF. The DNA of the CDR3 is TGTGCCAGCAGTTTAAACGATCAGCCCCAGCATTTT. The V call is TRBV12-3 or TRBV12-4, the J call TRBJ1-5; unclear D gene. V gave up 2 bases and J gave up 5 bases, with 4 bases separating them. This CDR3 has 12 amino acids.

This clonotype has at least ten counts. The chain couples TRBV7-2 to TRBJ2-1; D unclear. CDR3 length: 13 amino acids. The V gene's germline CDR1 is SGHTA and CDR2 FQGNSA. Deletions cut 7 bases from V and 6 bases from J, with 13 bases between. This CDR3 is CASTWAISNEQFF. The CDR3 bases are TGTGCCAGCACCTGGGCCATCTCCAATGAGCAGTTCTTC. Drawing the rest from reference TRBV7-2 and TRBJ2-1, the complete variable domain is GAGVSQSPSNKVTEKGKDVELRCDPISGHTALYWYRQSLGQGLEFLIYFQGNSAPDKSGLPSDRFSAERTGGSVSTLTIQRTQQEDSAVYLCASTWAISNEQFFGPGTRLTVL.

This clonotype was picked up a small number of times. The V gene is TRBV27, the J gene TRBJ2-3, with D hard to call. The V end lost 3 bases, the J end lost 4 bases, and 11 bases lay between the germline ends. Germline lookup yields CDR1 MNHEY and CDR2 SMNVEV (reference sequence). This CDR3 is built from 14 residues. As DNA, the CDR3 is TGTGCCAGCAGTTTCGGTGTGGCGGCAGATACGCAGTATTTT. Encoded protein: CASSFGVAADTQYF.

This clonotype came up a few times. The chain joins TRBV20-1 to TRBJ2-7; possible D gene TRBD1, 6 bases. V lost 7 bases and J lost 7, with 20 bases in between. Germline-derived CDR1 and CDR2 are DFQATT and SNEGSKA (reference sequence). The CDR3 is 13 residues long. The CDR3 DNA follows: TGCAGTGGTTCAGGGGCAGGTCTAGGGGAGCAGTACTTC. Residues: CSGSGAGLGEQYF.

The chain is built from TRBV7-2 and TRBJ2-3; 7 bases match TRBD2. V lost 5 bases and J lost 1; bases outside the gene matches: 6. The CDR3 spans 15 residues. Germline V gene sequence: CDR1 SGHTA, CDR2 FQGNSA. The CDR3, as DNA: TGTGCCAGCAGCACTCCCCGGGGGGGCACAGATACGCAGTATTTT. It translates to CASSTPRGGTDTQYF.

V and J are TRBV12-3 or TRBV12-4 and TRBJ2-3; D unclear. There are 12 residues in the CDR3. Trimming left V 5 bases short and J 4 bases short, with 7 bases between. The CDR3 nucleotides read TGTGCCAGCAGTATCTTAGCAGATACGCAGTATTTT. Residues: CASSILADTQYF.

This clonotype was counted at least ten times. The chain carries TRBV7-2 and TRBJ2-5, with a tentative D call TRBD2 (5 bases). The CDR3 totals 13 residues. The germline gives CDR1 SGHTA, CDR2 FQGNSA. V was pared by 8 bases and J by 0 bases, with 10 bases between. CDR3 in amino acids: CASGGLNQETQYF. CDR3 nucleotide sequence: TGTGCCAGCGGAGGACTGAACCAAGAGACCCAGTACTTC.

This clonotype occurred a few times. The rearrangement links TRBV6-6 to TRBJ2-3, with no clear D. V lost 5 bases to trimming and J lost 10 bases, with 13 bases between them. The CDR3 consists of 12 residues. CDR1 is MNHNY and CDR2 is SVGAGI in the germline V gene (reference sequence). CDR3 DNA sequence: TGTGCCAGCAGTCCCGACCCCGACGCGCAGTATTTT. Translated, it gives CASSPDPDAQYF.

The chain employs TRBV20-1 and TRBJ2-3; 9 positions match TRBD2. The CDR3 consists of 13 residues. CDR1 DFQATT and CDR2 SNEGSKA come from the germline V gene (reference sequence). Trimming took 5 bases from V and 4 from J; bases not matched to a gene: 4. The CDR3 DNA sequence: TGCAGTGCTTTCGAGCGGGAGGCAGATACGCAGTATTTT. Translating it yields CSAFEREADTQYF.

V and J are TRBV19 and TRBJ2-5; 7 positions match TRBD1. V shed 1 base, J shed 1 base, and the junction held 6 bases outside the gene matches. CDR1 and CDR2 (germline): LNHDA, SQIVND (reference sequence). The CDR3 is made up of 16 amino acids. In DNA form, the CDR3 reads TGTGCCAGTAGTATAGTAGGGGGCTTCGGCCAAGAGACCCAGTACTTC. Protein: CASSIVGGFGQETQYF.

This clonotype occurred a few times. This chain connects TRBV2 to TRBJ2-7, with D perhaps matching TRBD1 (6 bases). This CDR3 has 11 amino acids. Trimming removed 6 bases from V and 6 bases from J, with 9 bases in between. Germline loops: CDR1 SNHLY, CDR2 FYNNEI. The DNA of the CDR3 is TGTGCCAGCAGGGCAGGGGTCGAGCAGTACTTC. It encodes CASRAGVEQYF. The variable domain in full, with the rest retrieved from reference TRBV2 and TRBJ2-7, is EPEVTQTPSHQVTQMGQEVILRCVPISNHLYFYWYRQILGQKVEFLVSFYNNEISEKSEIFDDQFSVERPDGSNFTLKIRSTKLEDSAMYFCASRAGVEQYFGPGTRLTVT.